Each of the 27 T cell receptor beta chains below was sequenced from the same sample in a study of T cells in Graves' hyperthyroidism and ophthalmopathy. It was RNA transcripts that yielded the amplified TCR beta CDR3 regions. The HTBI primer set drove a first-round RT-PCR of the TCR CDR3. TCRdb reprocessed the multiplex PCR reads via MiXCR and lists one record per CDR3 protein. The data contain some 490,000 distinct CDR3 sequences, more than 15% of them singletons. Input material: blood. Receptors originate from a woman aged 30 to 39 with Graves' ophthalmopathy.

This clonotype appeared many times. The chain joins TRBV19 to TRBJ2-3; weak D call: TRBD2 (5 bases). This CDR3 has 16 amino acids. The germline gives CDR1 LNHDA, CDR2 SQIVND (reference sequence). V lost 1 base and J 2 bases, leaving 13 bases between the germline ends. The CDR3 here is CASSIAPGRATDTQYF. Written as DNA, the CDR3 is TGTGCCAGTAGTATAGCCCCGGGGAGAGCCACAGATACGCAGTATTTT.

The DNA of the CDR3 is TGTGCCAGTAAAAAGAGGGACTCTGGGGCCAACGTCCTGACTTTC. As protein: CASKKRDSGANVLTF. This chain links TRBV19 with TRBJ2-6; a weak D match, TRBD2 (5 bases). Germline assignment: CDR1 LNHDA and CDR2 SQIVND (reference sequence). V lost 7 bases to trimming and J lost 0 bases, with 10 bases between them. The CDR3 covers 15 residues.

CDR3 DNA: TGTGCCAGCAGTGATACCGGTAGCTCCTACGAGCAGTACTTC. It translates to CASSDTGSSYEQYF. The chain recombines TRBV25-1 with TRBJ2-7; D unresolved. V was pared by 3 bases and J by 0 bases, with 9 bases between. Germline-derived CDR1 and CDR2 are MGHDK and SYGVNS. This CDR3 is built from 14 residues.

This sequence joins TRBV11-1 and TRBJ1-1, with TRBD1 identical over 10 bases. The CDR3 is 16 residues long. Germline V lookup: CDR1 SGHAT, CDR2 FQDESV (reference sequence). Losses at the gene ends were 0 bases for V and 7 bases for J; bases not matched to a gene: 8. CDR3 bases: TGTGCCAGCAGCTTAGCTCGGGGGACAGGGGCTATTGAAGCTTTCTTT. Translating it yields CASSLARGTGAIEAFF. Variable domain in full (rest from reference TRBV11-1 and TRBJ1-1): EAEVAQSPRYKITEKSQAVAFWCDPISGHATLYWYRQILGQGPELLVQFQDESVVDDSQLPKDRFSAERLKGVDSTLKIQPAELGDSAMYLCASSLARGTGAIEAFFGQGTRLTVV.

This clonotype was seen many times. The J gene is TRBJ2-3, the V gene TRBV20-1; 10 bases are shared with TRBD2. Unmatched junction bases numbered 14, after V lost 6 bases and J lost 5 bases. The CDR3 has 16 amino acids. Germline CDR1 and CDR2: DFQATT and SNEGSKA (reference sequence). The CDR3 DNA sequence: TGCAGTGCGATCTCAGGGCTAGCGGGAGTGAGAGATACGCAGTATTTT. It translates to CSAISGLAGVRDTQYF.

This clonotype turned up a few times. The CDR3 nucleotides are TGTGCCAGCAGTTTAGTTCGAGGGGCGAACACTGAAGCTTTCTTT. Translated, it gives CASSLVRGANTEAFF. The chain links TRBV12-3 or TRBV12-4 to TRBJ1-1, with a tentative D call TRBD1 (5 bases). The CDR3 spans 15 residues. V was shortened by 1 base and J by 1 base, with 10 bases between the two germline ends.

The rearrangement uses TRBV6-2 or TRBV6-3 and TRBJ2-3; the match to TRBD1 covers 7 bases. The V gene's germline CDR1 is MNHEY and CDR2 SVGEGT. The CDR3 loop spans 15 amino acids. The V gene end was trimmed by 7 bases and the J gene end by 0 bases; junction bases not matched to a gene: 7. The CDR3 protein is CASTTGDGSTDTQYF. In DNA, the CDR3 is TGTGCCAGCACCACAGGGGACGGCAGCACAGATACGCAGTATTTT.

This clonotype has ten or more counts. The chain has TRBV2 and TRBJ1-5; the D gene is possibly TRBD1 (6 bases). This CDR3 has 14 residues. The V gene's germline CDR1 is SNHLY and CDR2 FYNNEI. V was trimmed by 9 bases and J by 3 bases, leaving 15 bases between them. The CDR3, as DNA: TGTGCCAGTAATTCCGACAGGTTCAATCAGCCCCAGCATTTT. This translates into CASNSDRFNQPQHF.

This clonotype appeared a few times. The chain links TRBV7-9 to TRBJ2-4; a possible D gene is TRBD1 (5 bases). V lost 6 bases and J 0 bases, leaving 15 bases between the germline ends. Germline V gene sequence: CDR1 SEHNR, CDR2 FQNEAQ (reference sequence). The CDR3 runs 16 residues. The CDR3: CASRPDTKLAKNIQYF. In nucleotides, the CDR3 is TGTGCCAGCAGACCGGACACGAAGTTAGCCAAAAACATTCAGTACTTC.

This clonotype appeared a few times. The chain uses TRBV15 and TRBJ1-1; D gene unclear. The CDR3 totals 15 residues. Germline assignment: CDR1 LNHNV and CDR2 YYDKDF (reference sequence). Trimming pared 0 bases from V and 3 bases from J, leaving 11 bases between. The CDR3: CATSREVLWDTEAFF. CDR3 in DNA: TGTGCCACCAGCAGAGAAGTGCTGTGGGACACTGAAGCTTTCTTT.

The genes are TRBV5-1 and TRBJ2-1, with 10 bases fitting TRBD1. V dropped 4 bases and J dropped 7; count of bases not matched to a gene: 14. The germline V gene encodes CDR1 SGHRS and CDR2 YFSETQ. CDR3 length: 17 residues. CDR3 region: CASSPGTGDRFKNEQFF. The CDR3 nucleotides read TGCGCCAGCAGCCCCGGGACAGGGGACCGATTCAAAAATGAGCAGTTCTTC. The full variable domain, its missing parts supplied by reference TRBV5-1 and TRBJ2-1, is KAGVTQTPRYLIKTRGQQVTLSCSPISGHRSVSWYQQTPGQGLQFLFEYFSETQRNKGNFPGRFSGRQFSNSRSEMNVSTLELGDSALYLCASSPGTGDRFKNEQFFGPGTRLTVL.

This clonotype was recorded many times. The V call is TRBV6-1, the J call TRBJ2-1, with 13 nucleotides matching TRBD2. The V gene's germline CDR1 is MNHNS and CDR2 SASEGT. The V segment lost 10 bases and the J segment 1 base; nucleotides outside the gene matches: 13. The length of the CDR3 is 18 residues. The CDR3 nucleotides are TGTGCCACCCTGTTACTAGCGGGAGGGAGGGGATCCTACAATGAGCAGTTCTTC. Protein product: CATLLLAGGRGSYNEQFF.

This clonotype was seen a handful of times. The chain carries TRBV6-2 or TRBV6-3 and TRBJ2-7; no reliable D call. This CDR3 is built from 13 residues. Germline CDR1 reads MNHEY; CDR2 reads SVGEGT. Trimming took 9 bases from V and 5 from J, leaving 17 bases between them. The CDR3 nucleotides read TGTGCCAGTTTAACAGCAATCGGTAACGAGCAGTACTTC. This codes for CASLTAIGNEQYF.

In its sample, this clonotype was seen a few times. The chain couples TRBV27 to TRBJ2-3, with a tentative D call TRBD2 (5 bases). In germline, CDR1 is MNHEY, CDR2 SMNVEV (reference sequence). The CDR3 runs to 14 residues. V was clipped by 3 bases and J by 5 bases, with 12 bases between them. CDR3 sequence: CASSFEGVRDTQYF. The DNA of the CDR3 is TGTGCCAGCAGTTTCGAGGGAGTTAGAGATACGCAGTATTTT.

The chain has TRBV28 and TRBJ2-2; D is unresolved. This CDR3 comprises 14 residues. Germline CDR1 reads MDHEN; CDR2 reads SYDVKM. V lost 6 bases and J 6 bases, leaving 14 bases between the germline ends. In nucleotides, the CDR3 is TGTGCCAGCAGGACCCCGGGCGGTGCCGGGGAGCTGTTTTTT. It yields the protein CASRTPGGAGELFF.

In this sample, this clonotype turned up many times. The chain carries TRBV12-3 or TRBV12-4 and TRBJ2-2, with 12 bases lining up with TRBD1. V lost 7 bases and J lost 2; bases outside the gene matches: 5. The CDR3 has 16 amino acids. Here the CDR3 DNA reads TGTGCCAGCACGGGACAGGGGGCCTTTAACACCGGGGAGCTGTTTTTT. Its translation: CASTGQGAFNTGELFF.

Many counts were recorded for this clonotype. V gene TRBV27 combines with J gene TRBJ2-2, with a tentative D call TRBD1 (5 bases). The CDR3 covers 15 residues. CDR1 and CDR2 from the germline V gene are MNHEY and SMNVEV (reference sequence). The V and J ends lost 4 bases and 6 bases respectively, with 15 bases between them. The CDR3 sequence: CASSSDLWGPGELFF. The CDR3, as DNA: TGTGCCAGCAGTTCGGATTTGTGGGGCCCCGGGGAGCTGTTTTTT.

This sequence joins TRBV9 and TRBJ2-3, with TRBD2 matching 7 bases. Trimming removed 4 bases from V and 0 bases from J; junction bases left unmatched: 11. This CDR3 has 17 residues. The germline V gene has CDR1 SGDLS and CDR2 YYNGEE. CDR3 amino acids: CASSRLLSGTSTDTQYF. The CDR3 DNA follows: TGTGCCAGCAGCCGACTTTTAAGCGGGACTAGCACAGATACGCAGTATTTT.

In its sample, this clonotype was seen a few times. The chain is built from TRBV4-1 and TRBJ2-1; no clear D gene. Trimming removed 0 bases from V and 3 bases from J, with 9 bases in between. CDR3 size: 15 residues. CDR1 and CDR2 (germline): MGHRA, YSYEKL. The DNA of the CDR3 is TGCGCCAGCAGCCAAGATTGGAGCTACTACAATGAGCAGTTCTTC. Translation gives CASSQDWSYYNEQFF.

CDR3: CASYRASPTNYGYTF. The DNA of the CDR3 is TGTGCCAGCTATCGGGCGTCACCAACTAACTATGGCTACACCTTC. V gene TRBV6-1 combines with J gene TRBJ1-2; no clear D. Germline V gene sequence: CDR1 MNHNS, CDR2 SASEGT. CDR3 length equals 15 residues. V dropped 8 bases and J dropped 0 bases, with 16 bases sitting between them.

This clonotype was counted a few times. The J gene is TRBJ2-7, the V gene TRBV10-3; 9 bases match TRBD2. This CDR3 is built from 16 residues. Germline V lookup: CDR1 ENHRY, CDR2 SYGVKD. V lost 6 bases and J lost 5; bases outside the gene matches: 14. CDR3 DNA sequence: TGTGCCATCAGCGAAGAGGGGGTGACTAGCGGTAACGAGCAGTACTTC. It translates to CAISEEGVTSGNEQYF.

This chain joins TRBV28 and TRBJ1-1; D is uncertain. Germline CDR1 MDHEN, CDR2 SYDVKM. V was cut by 3 bases and J by 5 bases, with 16 bases left in between. The CDR3 loop spans 15 amino acids. The CDR3 sequence is CASSFSTERRTEAFF. The CDR3 DNA reads TGTGCCAGCAGTTTTAGCACAGAGCGAAGAACTGAAGCTTTCTTT. The complete variable domain, with remaining parts taken from reference TRBV28 and TRBJ1-1, reads DVKVTQSSRYLVKRTGEKVFLECVQDMDHENMFWYRQDPGLGLRLIYFSYDVKMKEKGDIPEGYSVSREKKERFSLILESASTNQTSMYLCASSFSTERRTEAFFGQGTRLTVV.

This clonotype was detected ten times or more. The chain employs TRBV30 and TRBJ1-2; 9 nucleotides line up with TRBD1. This CDR3 contains 14 residues. Germline V lookup: CDR1 GTSNPN, CDR2 SVGIG (reference sequence). J lost 3 bases, V lost 3 bases, and 5 bases had no gene match. CDR3 residues: CAWRTTGGYYGYTF. The DNA of the CDR3 is TGTGCCTGGAGGACCACAGGGGGCTACTATGGCTACACCTTC.

The chain joins TRBV28 to TRBJ1-1, with unresolved D. CDR1 is MDHEN and CDR2 is SYDVKM in the germline V gene. V was pared by 5 bases and J by 2 bases, with 12 bases between. The CDR3 has 14 residues. CDR3 in DNA: TGTGCCAGCAGTCCCTACCCTTCAAACACTGAAGCTTTCTTT. Its protein is CASSPYPSNTEAFF.

This clonotype was seen a few times. The chain recombines TRBV20-1 with TRBJ2-1; the match to TRBD2 covers 15 bases. CDR1 is DFQATT, CDR2 SNEGSKA, per germline (reference sequence). V lost 8 bases, J lost 0 bases, and 11 bases stayed unmatched. The CDR3 is 18 amino acids. The CDR3 nucleotides are TGCAGTCGAAGTCCGGGACTAGCGGGAGGTGGCTCCTACAATGAGCAGTTCTTC. Residues: CSRSPGLAGGGSYNEQFF.

The chain is built from TRBV28 and TRBJ1-5; the D is unclear. Germline lookup yields CDR1 MDHEN and CDR2 SYDVKM. The V end lost 7 bases, the J end lost 2 bases, and 12 bases lay between the germline ends. The length of the CDR3 is 14 residues. The CDR3 region has the DNA TGTGCCAGCAATTTGGTGGCTGGCAATCAGCCCCAGCATTTT. As protein: CASNLVAGNQPQHF.

This clonotype has a count of ten or more. The chain recombines TRBV28 with TRBJ2-7, with D maybe TRBD2 (6 bases). The CDR3 length is 14 residues. Germline V gene sequence: CDR1 MDHEN, CDR2 SYDVKM. V gave up 6 bases and J gave up 6 bases, with 18 bases separating them. CDR3 protein: CASSLRRLGGEQYF. CDR3 coding DNA: TGTGCCAGCAGCCTACGGAGGCTGGGGGGCGAGCAGTACTTC.